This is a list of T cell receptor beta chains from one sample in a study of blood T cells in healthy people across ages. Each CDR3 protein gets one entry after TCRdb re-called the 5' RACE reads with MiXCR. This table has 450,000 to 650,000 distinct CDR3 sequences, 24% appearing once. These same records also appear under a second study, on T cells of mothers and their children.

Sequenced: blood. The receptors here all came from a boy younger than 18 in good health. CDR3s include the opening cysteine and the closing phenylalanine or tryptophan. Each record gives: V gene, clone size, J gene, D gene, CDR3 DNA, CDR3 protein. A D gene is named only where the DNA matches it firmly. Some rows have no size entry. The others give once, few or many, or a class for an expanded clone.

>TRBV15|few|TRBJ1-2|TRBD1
TGTGCCACCAGCAGGGACAGGCCCAACTATGGCTACACCTTC
CATSRDRPNYGYTF
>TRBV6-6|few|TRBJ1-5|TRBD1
TGTGCCAGCACCCTAGACAGGGGAGGGAATCAGCCCCAGCATTTT
CASTLDRGGNQPQHF
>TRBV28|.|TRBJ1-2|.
TGTGCCAGCAGCTGGTTGAGGGGAGATGGCTACACCTTC
CASSWLRGDGYTF
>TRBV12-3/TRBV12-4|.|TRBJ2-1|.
TGTGCCAGCAATTCTTACAACGAGCAGTTCTTC
CASNSYNEQFF
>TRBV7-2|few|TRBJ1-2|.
TGTGCCAGCAGATATGACGGAAACTATGGCTACACCTTC
CASRYDGNYGYTF
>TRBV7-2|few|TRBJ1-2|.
TGTGCCAGCACTCGGGGGGAGGGAGCCTATGGCTACACCTTC
CASTRGEGAYGYTF
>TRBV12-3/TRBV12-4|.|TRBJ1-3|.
TGTGCCAGCACGACAGGTCGAAGGTCCTCTGGAAACACCATATATTTT
CASTTGRRSSGNTIYF
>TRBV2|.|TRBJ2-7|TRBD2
TGTGCCAGCCGGGGCCGGGAGGTTGGCTACGAGCAGTACTTC
CASRGREVGYEQYF
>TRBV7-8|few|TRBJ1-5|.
TGTGCCAGCAGCTTAAGGGGGTCAGGGATTCAGCCTCAGCATTTT
CASSLRGSGIQPQHF
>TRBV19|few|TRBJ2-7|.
TGTGCCAGCGCCGGGACGGATTACGAGCAGTACTTC
CASAGTDYEQYF
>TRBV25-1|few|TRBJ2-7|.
TGTGCCAGCAGCGACCCCGAGGAGGTGAAAGGGCAGTACTTC
CASSDPEEVKGQYF
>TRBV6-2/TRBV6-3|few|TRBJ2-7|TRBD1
TGTGCCAGCAGTTACACGCCGGGACAGGGGGCTGACTTC
CASSYTPGQGADF
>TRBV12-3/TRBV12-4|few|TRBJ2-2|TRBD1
TGTGCCAGCAGGACTCTTGTAAGGGGGCTCCTCCGACAGAACACCGGGGAGCTGTTTTTT
CASRTLVRGLLRQNTGELFF
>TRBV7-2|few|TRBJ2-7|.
TGTGCCAGCAGCCTTAGCGGAGGGGGAGTTTGGTACTTC
CASSLSGGGVWYF
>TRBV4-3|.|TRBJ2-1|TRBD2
TGCGCCAGCAGCCAACAACTGACTAGCGGGGGCTACAATGAGCAGTTCTTC
CASSQQLTSGGYNEQFF
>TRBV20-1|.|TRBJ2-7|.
TGCAGTGCTAGAGCCCTTGGCAGGGGCTACGAGCAGTACTTC
CSARALGRGYEQYF
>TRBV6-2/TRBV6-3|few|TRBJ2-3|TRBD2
TGTGCCAGCATCTCTGGGGGACTAGGCACAGATACGCAGTATTTT
CASISGGLGTDTQYF
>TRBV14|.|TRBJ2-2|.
TGTGCCAGCAGCCACCCAAGAGAGAACACCGGGGAGCTGTTTTTT
CASSHPRENTGELFF
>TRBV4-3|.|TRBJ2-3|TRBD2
TGCGCCAGCAGCCGACTAGCGGGGACGACAGATACGCAGTATTTT
CASSRLAGTTDTQYF
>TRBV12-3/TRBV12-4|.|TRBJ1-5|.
TGTGCCAGCAGTTTAGGGACCCCTTATAGCAATCAGCCCCAGCATTTT
CASSLGTPYSNQPQHF
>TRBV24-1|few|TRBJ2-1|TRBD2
TGTGCCACCAGTGATTCCGTGCCCCGTAGCGGGTCTAACAATGAGCAGTTCTTC
CATSDSVPRSGSNNEQFF
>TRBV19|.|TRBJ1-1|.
TGTGCCAGTAGTATTGGACAGCATACTGAAGCTTTCTTT
CASSIGQHTEAFF
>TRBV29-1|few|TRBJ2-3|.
TGCAGCGCGAGAGGACTCGAGAAGGGGCTACCGACAGATACGCAGTATTTT
CSARGLEKGLPTDTQYF
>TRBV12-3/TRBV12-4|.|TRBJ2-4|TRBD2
TGTGCCACCCTGCGCGGGGGAGCCAAAAACATTCAGTACTTC
CATLRGGAKNIQYF
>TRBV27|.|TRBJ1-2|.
TGTGCCAGCAGTTCATCCCCAGGGACAAACTATGGCTACACCTTC
CASSSSPGTNYGYTF
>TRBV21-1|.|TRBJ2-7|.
TGTGCCAGCGGTGGAAAAATTGGGGGCTGGGTCGAGCAGTACTTC
CASGGKIGGWVEQYF
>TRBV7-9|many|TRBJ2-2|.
TGTGCCAGCAGCTTAGCAACCGGGGAGCTGTTTTTT
CASSLATGELFF
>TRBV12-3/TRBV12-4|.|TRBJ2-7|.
TGTGCCAGCAGTTTAGTAAGGAAGGCAGTGCAGTACTTC
CASSLVRKAVQYF
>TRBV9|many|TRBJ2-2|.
TGTGCCAGCAGCGTAGTGGTGCAGGGGAGCACCGGGGAGCTGTTTTTT
CASSVVVQGSTGELFF